The 10 T cell receptor beta chains below come from one sample, sequenced in a study of T cell responses to AZD1222 COVID-19 vaccine. Libraries were prepared by immunoSEQ multiplex PCR; TCRdb keeps only in-frame clonotypes and omits some of them. The table records approximately 120,000 clones, approximately 80% of them present only once. The sequencing used peripheral blood, collected 28 days after the second AZD1222 dose. The receptors derive from an adult who received the AZD1222 COVID-19 vaccine.

This clone was seen just once. The chain couples TRBV7-9 to TRBJ1-1; 7 bases match TRBD1. The CDR3 has 12 amino acids. Losses at the gene ends were 5 bases for V and 6 bases for J; bases not matched to a gene: 3. The germline V gene encodes CDR1 SEHNR and CDR2 FQNEAQ (reference sequence). The CDR3 region has the DNA TGTGCCAGCAGCCTCACAGGGGCTGAAGCTTTCTTT. Amino acids: CASSLTGAEAFF.

V usage is TRBV4-1 and J usage is TRBJ1-1; the match to TRBD1 covers 11 bases. Germline-derived CDR1 and CDR2 are MGHRA and YSYEKL. V lost 3 bases to trimming and J lost 5 bases; unmatched junction nucleotides: 5. The CDR3 is made up of 15 amino acids. The CDR3 DNA reads TGCGCCAGCAGCCACTGGACAGGGGGCTTGACTGAAGCTTTCTTT. This gives the protein CASSHWTGGLTEAFF.

The CDR3 is CATRKDRAGELFF. CDR3 bases: TGTGCCACCAGGAAGGACAGGGCCGGGGAGCTGTTTTTT. The V and J genes are TRBV15 and TRBJ2-2; 8 nucleotides align to TRBD1. This CDR3 has 13 amino acids. Germline trimming cut 6 bases from V and 6 bases from J; bases unmatched to any gene: 3. Germline assignment: CDR1 LNHNV and CDR2 YYDKDF (reference sequence).

The chain has TRBV3-1 (or the pseudogene TRBV3-2) and TRBJ2-7, with 9 bases fitting TRBD1. Germline CDR1 and CDR2: LGHDT and YNNKEL (reference sequence). The CDR3 runs to 14 residues. The junction had 3 bases not matched to a gene; V was cut back by 6 bases and J by 0 bases. CDR3 coding DNA: TGTGCCAGCAGGCCGACAGGGGGCTCCTACGAGCAGTACTTC. Its translation is CASRPTGGSYEQYF.

V gene TRBV9 combines with J gene TRBJ2-1; perhaps TRBD1 as D (7 bases). Germline values: CDR1 SGDLS, CDR2 YYNGEE. V lost 6 bases and J lost 10, with 20 bases in between. This CDR3 is built from 14 residues. CDR3 bases: TGTGCCAGCACATCGCTATCGCAGGGGGGCGAGCAGTTCTTC. This encodes CASTSLSQGGEQFF.

The genes are TRBV30 and TRBJ2-2, with 9 bases that match TRBD1. Trimming cost V 1 base and J 3 bases; bases outside gene matches: 3. The CDR3 runs 15 residues. The germline CDR1 and CDR2 sequences are GTSNPN and SVGIG (reference sequence). This CDR3 reads CAWSAGTGYTGELFF. In DNA, the CDR3 is TGTGCCTGGAGTGCCGGGACAGGGTACACCGGGGAGCTGTTTTTT.

The chain employs TRBV4-2 and TRBJ2-1; D is ambiguous. The V gene lost 4 bases and the J gene lost 5 bases, with 18 bases spanning the gap. The CDR3 totals 16 residues. Germline V gives CDR1 LGHNA, CDR2 YNFKEQ. The chain's CDR3 is CASSLSRRPANNEQFF. Here the CDR3 DNA reads TGTGCCAGCAGCCTGTCGAGGCGACCAGCTAACAATGAGCAGTTCTTC.

CDR3 in DNA: TGCGCCAGCAGCTCCTCCGGGACTAGCCAGGGTGAGCAGTTCTTC. It yields the protein CASSSSGTSQGEQFF. This sequence joins TRBV5-1 and TRBJ2-1; 9 bases align to TRBD2. V trimming: 3 bases; J trimming: 9 bases; junction bases outside the gene matches: 10. Germline V gives CDR1 SGHRS, CDR2 YFSETQ. CDR3 length: 15 residues.

This clone has just a few counts. V usage is TRBV15 and J usage is TRBJ1-1; 7 bases align to TRBD1. V lost 4 bases, J lost 5 bases, and 10 bases stayed unmatched. Per the germline V gene, CDR1 is LNHNV and CDR2 is YYDKDF (reference sequence). CDR3 length equals 15 residues. CDR3: CATSNGQGGGTEAFF. CDR3 DNA sequence: TGTGCCACCAGCAATGGGCAGGGGGGAGGGACTGAAGCTTTCTTT.

The V and J genes are TRBV12-2 and TRBJ1-2. TRBV12-2 is annotated as a pseudogene. This CDR3 is built from 19 residues. The CDR3 nucleotides are TGTGCAAGTCGCTCGATTCCAGCGGCGCAGGGAGAAGTTAACTATGGCTACACCTTC. Residues: CASRSIPAAQGEVNYGYTF.